The clone carrying this TCR beta chain was seen ten or more times. Methods used by the authors: Amplifying reference gene primers gave estimates of nucleated cell counts. This table comes from immunoSEQ multiplex PCR, and its TCRdb copy is limited to in-frame clones, with some not included. V, J and clone size were drawn from that table, and D and trimming were deduced from the DNA. Of 100,000 to 120,000 clones listed, roughly 91% are singletons. Germline assignment: CDR1 KGHDR and CDR2 SFDVKD. The CDR3 consists of 12 residues. Trimming cost V 3 bases and J 9 bases, with 8 bases left between them. This record comes from a study of blood T cell repertoires in COVID-19.

The chain recombines TRBV24-1 with TRBJ2-1, with TRBD1 as a possible D gene (6 bases). The sequencing sample was made of peripheral blood. This clonotype was obtained from a woman aged 50 to 60 with acute or convalescent COVID-19. CDR3 nucleotide sequence: TGTGCCACCAGTGATAAACAGGGTGAGCAGTTCTTC. Amino acid sequence: CATSDKQGEQFF.